This TCR beta chain stems from a study of identical twins. CDR3 length: 17 residues. The V gene end was trimmed by 3 bases and the J gene end by 5 bases; junction bases not matched to a gene: 11. Per germline, CDR1 MGHRA and CDR2 YSYEKL. This clonotype showed up just a few times. TCRdb reprocessed the 5' RACE reads via MiXCR and lists one record per CDR3 protein. The sample records about 330,000 distinct CDR3 sequences, around 12% being singletons. These records were also assigned to another study, of yellow fever vaccine responses in identical twins. That source adds: Twins' vaccine T cell response reportedly seemed partly convergent, partly personalized.

J is TRBJ2-2 and V is TRBV4-1; 8 nucleotides align to TRBD1. The sample consisted of CD8+ T cells sorted from blood. The origin of this receptor is a woman under 30 in good health. Written as DNA, the CDR3 is TGCGCCAGCAGCCACCCTCTGACAGGGGTGCGGACCGGGGAGCTGTTTTTT. This codes for CASSHPLTGVRTGELFF.